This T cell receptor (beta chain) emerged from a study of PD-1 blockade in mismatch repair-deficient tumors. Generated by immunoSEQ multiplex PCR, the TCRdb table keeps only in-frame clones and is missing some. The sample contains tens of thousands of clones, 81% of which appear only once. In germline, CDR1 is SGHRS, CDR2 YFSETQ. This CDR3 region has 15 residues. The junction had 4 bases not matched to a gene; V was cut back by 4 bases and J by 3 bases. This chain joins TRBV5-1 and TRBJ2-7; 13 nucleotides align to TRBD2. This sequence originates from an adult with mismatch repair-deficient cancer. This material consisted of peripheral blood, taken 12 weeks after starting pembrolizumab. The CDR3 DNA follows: TGCGCCAGCAGCGGATGGACTAGCGGGAGCTACGAGCAGTACTTC. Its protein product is CASSGWTSGSYEQYF.